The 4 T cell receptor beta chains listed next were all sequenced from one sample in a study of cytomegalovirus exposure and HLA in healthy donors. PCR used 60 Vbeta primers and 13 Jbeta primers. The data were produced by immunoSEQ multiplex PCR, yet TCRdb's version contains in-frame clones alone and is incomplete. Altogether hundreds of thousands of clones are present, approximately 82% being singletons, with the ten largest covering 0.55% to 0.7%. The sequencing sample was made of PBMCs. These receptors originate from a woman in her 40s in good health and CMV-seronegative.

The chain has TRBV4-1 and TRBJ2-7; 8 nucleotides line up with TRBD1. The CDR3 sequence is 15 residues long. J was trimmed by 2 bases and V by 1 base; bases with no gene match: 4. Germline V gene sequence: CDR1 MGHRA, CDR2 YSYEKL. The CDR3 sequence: CASSQVGQGPYEQYF. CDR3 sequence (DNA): TGCGCCAGCAGCCAAGTCGGACAGGGACCCTACGAGCAGTACTTC.

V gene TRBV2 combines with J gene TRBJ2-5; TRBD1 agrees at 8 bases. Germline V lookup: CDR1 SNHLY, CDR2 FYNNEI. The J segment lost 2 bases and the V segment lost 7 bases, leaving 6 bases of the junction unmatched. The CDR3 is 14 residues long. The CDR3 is CASTPQGGQETQYF. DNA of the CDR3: TGTGCCAGCACCCCACAGGGGGGACAAGAGACCCAGTACTTC.

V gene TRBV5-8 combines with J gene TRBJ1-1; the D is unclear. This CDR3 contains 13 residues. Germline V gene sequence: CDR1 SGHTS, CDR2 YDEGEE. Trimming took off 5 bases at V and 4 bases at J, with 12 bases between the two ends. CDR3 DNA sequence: TGTGCCAGCAGGAAACTGGTTATCACTGAAGCTTTCTTT. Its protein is CASRKLVITEAFF.

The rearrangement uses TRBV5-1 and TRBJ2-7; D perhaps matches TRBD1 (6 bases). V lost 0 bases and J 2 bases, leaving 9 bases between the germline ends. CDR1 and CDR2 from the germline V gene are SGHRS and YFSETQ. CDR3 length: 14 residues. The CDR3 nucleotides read TGCGCCAGCAGCTTGGATCCAGGGGCCTACGAGCAGTACTTC. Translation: CASSLDPGAYEQYF. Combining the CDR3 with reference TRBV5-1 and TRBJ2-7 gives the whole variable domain KAGVTQTPRYLIKTRGQQVTLSCSPISGHRSVSWYQQTPGQGLQFLFEYFSETQRNKGNFPGRFSGRQFSNSRSEMNVSTLELGDSALYLCASSLDPGAYEQYFGPGTRLTVT.